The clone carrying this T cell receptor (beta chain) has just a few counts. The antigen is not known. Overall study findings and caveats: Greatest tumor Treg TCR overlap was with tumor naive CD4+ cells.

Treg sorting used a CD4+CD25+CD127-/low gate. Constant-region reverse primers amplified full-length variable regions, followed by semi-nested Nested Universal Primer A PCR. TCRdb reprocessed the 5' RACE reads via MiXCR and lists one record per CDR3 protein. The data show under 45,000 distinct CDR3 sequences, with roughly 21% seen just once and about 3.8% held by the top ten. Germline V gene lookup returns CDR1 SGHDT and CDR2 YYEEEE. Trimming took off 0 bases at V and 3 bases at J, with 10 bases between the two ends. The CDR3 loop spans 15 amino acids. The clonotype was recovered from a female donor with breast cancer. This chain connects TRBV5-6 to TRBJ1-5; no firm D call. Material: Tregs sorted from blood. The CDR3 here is CASSLVGGPNQPQHF. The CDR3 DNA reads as TGTGCCAGCAGCTTGGTCGGCGGCCCCAATCAGCCCCAGCATTTT.